This TCR beta chain is drawn from a study of T cells in narcolepsy. Germline V gene lookup returns CDR1 MDHEN and CDR2 SYDVKM. The CDR3 consists of 16 residues. On this clone itself: Its antigen is still unknown. Germline is not matched at one junction end, which may reflect a read error.

Clones were sequenced by immunoSEQ multiplex PCR, and TCRdb holds only the in-frame ones, with some missing. This sample has about 1,500 clones, with roughly 40% found just once. The sequencing input was cultured CD8+ T cells from cerebrospinal fluid. This sequence joins TRBV28 and TRBJ2-1, with D unclear. This clonotype originated in a human donor with narcolepsy. CDR3 loop: CASSVWGSRNLAEQFF. The CDR3 nucleotides read TGTGCCAGCAGTGTATGGGGATCCAGGAATTTAGCCGAGCAGTTCTTC.